The rows below give T cell receptor beta chains drawn from one sample of a study of TIL therapy for anti-PD-1-resistant metastatic lung cancer. Sequencing used immunoSEQ multiplex PCR; TCRdb keeps in-frame clones, though not all of them. The profile shows 40,000 to 55,000 clones, around three quarters of them singletons. Sample: blood, taken at baseline. The origin of the receptors is a woman between 30 and 80 years old with non-small cell lung cancer. CDR3s include the opening cysteine and the closing phenylalanine or tryptophan. A D gene is named only where the DNA matches it firmly. Rows give clone size only sometimes, using once, few, many, or a class for an expanded clone.

V gene	J gene	D gene	clone size	CDR3 protein	CDR3 DNA
TRBV29-1	TRBJ1-2	TRBD1	NA	CSVPGQGRYGYTF	TGCAGCGTACCGGGACAGGGCCGCTATGGCTACACCTTC
TRBV7-8	TRBJ2-7	TRBD1	NA	CASKDGPDRGREQYF	TGTGCCAGCAAGGACGGGCCTGACAGGGGGCGGGAGCAGTACTTC
TRBV6-5	TRBJ1-2	NA	NA	CASSYSGSLSSYGYTF	TGTGCCAGCAGTTACTCGGGAAGCCTCTCAAGCTATGGCTACACCTTC
TRBV6-4	TRBJ2-2	NA	once	CASSEGNTGELFF	TGTGCCAGCAGTGAGGGGAACACCGGGGAGCTGTTTTTT
TRBV6-5	TRBJ1-1	TRBD1	NA	CASSDRGREAFF	TGTGCCAGCAGTGACAGGGGGCGCGAAGCTTTCTTT
TRBV7-8	TRBJ2-7	NA	NA	CASSLAGTHHYEQYF	TGTGCCAGCAGCTTAGCCGGGACTCATCACTACGAGCAGTACTTC
TRBV5-4	TRBJ2-2	NA	NA	CAGSRGATHTGELFF	TGTGCCGGGAGTAGGGGGGCTACCCACACCGGGGAGCTGTTTTTT
TRBV19	TRBJ2-6	NA	NA	CASSSGSYSGANVLTF	TGTGCCAGTAGTAGCGGAAGCTACTCTGGGGCCAACGTCCTGACTTTC
TRBV11-2	TRBJ1-2	TRBD1	NA	CASSHEGGDGYTF	TGTGCCAGCAGCCATGAAGGGGGCGATGGCTACACCTTC
TRBV11-3	TRBJ2-1	NA	NA	CASSLGQTSNEQFF	TGTGCCAGCAGCTTAGGACAGACTAGCAATGAGCAGTTCTTC
TRBV10-3	TRBJ1-1	NA	NA	CAISDPGPGANTEAFF	TGTGCCATCAGTGACCCGGGGCCAGGGGCGAACACTGAAGCTTTCTTT
TRBV7-9	TRBJ2-7	NA	NA	CASSHIYEQYF	TGTGCCAGCAGCCACATCTACGAGCAGTACTTC
TRBV6-1	TRBJ1-5	TRBD1	NA	CASTRTGVGNQPQHF	TGTGCCAGCACCAGGACAGGGGTTGGCAATCAGCCCCAGCATTTT
TRBV5-1	TRBJ1-5	NA	NA	CASSLDSNQPQHF	TGCGCCAGCAGCCTTGATAGCAATCAGCCCCAGCATTTT
TRBV5-1	TRBJ2-3	NA	NA	CASSLGAVSTDTQYF	TGCGCCAGCAGCTTAGGGGCCGTTAGCACAGATACGCAGTATTTT
TRBV2	TRBJ2-7	NA	few	CASSLGPSYEQYF	TGTGCCAGCAGTCTGGGACCCTCCTACGAGCAGTACTTC
TRBV9	TRBJ2-3	NA	NA	CASSVATGQGRPDTQYF	TGTGCCAGCAGCGTAGCAACGGGGCAGGGAAGGCCAGATACGCAGTATTTT
TRBV5-6	TRBJ2-7	NA	NA	CASLQEGTYEQYF	TGTGCCAGCCTCCAGGAGGGGACCTACGAGCAGTACTTC
TRBV7-9	TRBJ1-1	NA	NA	CASSQRGVNTEAFF	TGTGCCAGCAGTCAGAGAGGGGTGAACACTGAAGCTTTCTTT
TRBV5-6	TRBJ1-4	TRBD1	NA	CASARQGIDEKLFF	TGTGCCAGCGCAAGACAGGGGATCGATGAAAAACTGTTTTTT
TRBV5-4	TRBJ1-1	NA	NA	CASSLGAGGGGRTEAFF	TGTGCCAGCAGCTTGGGGGCTGGAGGCGGGGGTCGCACTGAAGCTTTCTTT
TRBV15	TRBJ2-7	NA	NA	CATSSPSSLYEQYF	TGTGCCACCAGCAGTCCTAGCAGCCTATACGAGCAGTACTTC
TRBV5-6	TRBJ2-2	NA	NA	CASSPDVSTGELFF	TGTGCCAGCAGCCCAGACGTCTCCACCGGGGAGCTGTTTTTT
TRBV4-1	TRBJ1-2	TRBD1	NA	CASRQQGLANYGYTF	TGCGCCAGCAGACAACAGGGGTTAGCTAACTATGGCTACACCTTC
TRBV5-5	TRBJ2-6	NA	NA	CASGQPGANVLTF	TGTGCCAGCGGGCAGCCTGGGGCCAACGTCCTGACTTTC
TRBV5-1	TRBJ2-5	TRBD2	NA	CASSLVGSSGSWETQYF	TGCGCCAGCAGCTTGGTAGGGTCTAGCGGGAGCTGGGAGACCCAGTACTTC
TRBV7-9	TRBJ2-3	NA	NA	CASSRRQGSTDTQYF	TGTGCCAGCAGCCGGCGGCAGGGGAGCACAGATACGCAGTATTTT
TRBV4-3	TRBJ1-2	NA	NA	CASSQEAGPYGYTF	TGCGCCAGCAGCCAAGAAGCAGGACCATATGGCTACACCTTC
TRBV19	TRBJ2-1	TRBD2	NA	CASSATGGAVEEFF	TGTGCCAGTAGTGCGACCGGGGGGGCGGTGGAGGAGTTCTTC
TRBV29-1	TRBJ1-1	NA	NA	CSAAGRMNTEAFF	TGCAGCGCCGCGGGACGGATGAACACTGAAGCTTTCTTT
TRBV5-4	TRBJ1-2	NA	NA	CASSFSDSGYTF	TGTGCCAGCAGCTTTTCGGACAGTGGCTACACCTTC
TRBV10-3	TRBJ1-1	NA	NA	CAISDPGLNTEAFF	TGTGCCATCAGTGACCCAGGCTTGAACACTGAAGCTTTCTTT
TRBV7-9	TRBJ2-5	NA	once	CASSLGQGQETQYF	TGTGCCAGCAGCTTAGGGCAGGGACAAGAGACCCAGTACTTC
TRBV30	TRBJ2-3	NA	NA	CAWKMGRSTDTQYF	TGTGCCTGGAAAATGGGGCGTAGCACAGATACGCAGTATTTT
TRBV7-8	TRBJ2-7	NA	NA	CASSLAWGEQYF	TGTGCCAGCAGCTTAGCGTGGGGCGAGCAGTACTTC
TRBV2	TRBJ2-2	NA	NA	CASNRDGVDTGELFF	TGTGCCAGTAACAGGGACGGTGTTGACACCGGGGAGCTGTTTTTT
TRBV2	TRBJ1-3	NA	NA	CASSGDGNTIYF	TGTGCCAGCAGTGGGGACGGAAACACCATATATTTT
TRBV2	TRBJ2-7	NA	NA	CASSAPGAYEQYF	TGTGCCAGCAGTGCCCCAGGGGCCTACGAGCAGTACTTC
TRBV11-1	TRBJ1-1	NA	NA	CASSLKGGNTEAFF	TGTGCCAGCAGCTTAAAGGGGGGGAACACTGAAGCTTTCTTT
TRBV5-4	TRBJ1-2	NA	once	CASSLTGINYGYTF	TGTGCCAGCAGCTTGACAGGAATTAACTATGGCTACACCTTC
TRBV5-1	TRBJ2-7	NA	NA	CASSVEAQSYEQYF	TGCGCCAGCAGTGTTGAGGCACAGTCCTACGAGCAGTACTTC
TRBV9	TRBJ2-2	NA	once	CASSVRVATNTGELFF	TGTGCCAGCAGCGTAAGAGTAGCGACAAACACCGGGGAGCTGTTTTTT
TRBV27	TRBJ2-5	NA	NA	CASSSTYNLYF	TGTGCCAGCAGTTCCACATATAATCTGTACTTC
TRBV6-5	TRBJ2-7	NA	once	CASKIGQGLSYEQYF	TGTGCCAGCAAGATAGGACAGGGACTATCCTACGAGCAGTACTTC
TRBV18	TRBJ2-1	NA	NA	CASSLQGAGQYNEQFF	TGTGCCAGCTCCCTGCAGGGAGCTGGGCAATACAATGAGCAGTTCTTC
TRBV28	TRBJ2-7	TRBD2	NA	CASSGWRGEGQREQYF	TGTGCCAGCAGTGGATGGCGGGGGGAGGGCCAACGAGAGCAGTACTTC